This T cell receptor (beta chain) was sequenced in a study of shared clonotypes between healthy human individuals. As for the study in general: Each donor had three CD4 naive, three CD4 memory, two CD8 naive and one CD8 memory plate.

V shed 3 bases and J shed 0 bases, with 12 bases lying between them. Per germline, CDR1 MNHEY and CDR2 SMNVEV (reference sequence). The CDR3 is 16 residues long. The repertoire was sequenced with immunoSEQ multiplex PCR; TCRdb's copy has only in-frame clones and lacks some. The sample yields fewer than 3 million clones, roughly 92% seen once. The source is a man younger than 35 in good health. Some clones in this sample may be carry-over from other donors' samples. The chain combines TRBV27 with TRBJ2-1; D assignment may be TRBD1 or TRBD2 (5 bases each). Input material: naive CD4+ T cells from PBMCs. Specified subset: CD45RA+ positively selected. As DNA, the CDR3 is TGTGCCAGCAGTTTGCCCGGGACGGACTCCTACAATGAGCAGTTCTTC. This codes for CASSLPGTDSYNEQFF.